This T cell receptor beta chain emerged from a study of early T cells in non-severe SARS-CoV-2 infection. MiXCR, run by TCRdb on the 5' RACE reads, gives a single entry per CDR3 protein. The sample shows about 34,000 distinct CDR3 sequences, 6% to 7% of them seen only once. This clonotype was seen repeatedly, ten times or more. Germline CDR1 reads LNHNV; CDR2 reads YYDKDF (reference sequence). This CDR3 has 16 amino acids. The V and J ends lost 1 base and 7 bases, in that order; junction bases with no gene match: 3. Sequencing was carried out using whole blood. This receptor was identified in an adult who was a healthcare worker with PCR-confirmed SARS-CoV-2 infection or an uninfected control (not recorded which). The gene calls are TRBV15 and TRBJ2-2; 13 nucleotides agree with TRBD2. The CDR3 spells CATSRGTSGGFGELFF. The CDR3 region has the DNA TGTGCCACCAGCAGAGGGACTAGCGGGGGATTCGGGGAGCTGTTTTTT. The full variable domain, rest sourced from reference TRBV15 and TRBJ2-2, is DAMVIQNPRYQVTQFGKPVTLSCSQTLNHNVMYWYQQKSSQAPKLLFHYYDKDFNNEADTPDNFQSRRPNTSFCFLDIRSPGLGDTAMYLCATSRGTSGGFGELFFGEGSRLTVL.